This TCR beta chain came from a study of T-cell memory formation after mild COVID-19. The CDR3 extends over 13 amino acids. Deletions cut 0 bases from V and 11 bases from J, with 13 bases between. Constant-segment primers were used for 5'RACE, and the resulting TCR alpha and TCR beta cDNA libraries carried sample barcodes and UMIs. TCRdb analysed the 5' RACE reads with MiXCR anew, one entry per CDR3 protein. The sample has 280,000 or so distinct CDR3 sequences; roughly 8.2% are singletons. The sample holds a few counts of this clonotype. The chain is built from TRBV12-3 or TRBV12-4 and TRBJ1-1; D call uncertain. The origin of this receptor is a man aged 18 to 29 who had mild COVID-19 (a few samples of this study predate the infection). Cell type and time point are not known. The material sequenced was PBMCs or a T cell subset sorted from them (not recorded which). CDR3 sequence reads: CASSLAPEVKAFF. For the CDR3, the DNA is TGTGCCAGCAGTTTAGCCCCAGAAGTAAAGGCTTTCTTT.